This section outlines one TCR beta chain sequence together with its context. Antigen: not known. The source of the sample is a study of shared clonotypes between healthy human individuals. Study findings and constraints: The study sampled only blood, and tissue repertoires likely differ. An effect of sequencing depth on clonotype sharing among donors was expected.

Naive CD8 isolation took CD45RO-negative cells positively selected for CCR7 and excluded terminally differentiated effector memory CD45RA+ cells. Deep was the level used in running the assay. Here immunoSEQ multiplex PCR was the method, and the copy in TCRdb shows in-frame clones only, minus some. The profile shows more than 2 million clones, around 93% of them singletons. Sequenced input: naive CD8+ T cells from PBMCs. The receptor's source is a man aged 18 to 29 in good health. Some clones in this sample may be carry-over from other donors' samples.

CDR3 DNA sequence: TGTGCCAGCAGCCCTTTAGGCAGGGCGAACACTGAAGCTTTCTTT. This gives the protein CASSPLGRANTEAFF. The chain carries TRBV11-2 and TRBJ1-1; D might be TRBD1 (5 bases). Germline values: CDR1 SGHAT, CDR2 FQNNGV. The V end was cut by 5 bases, the J end by 1 base, with 14 bases between. The CDR3 length is 15 residues.